One sample yielded the 32 T cell receptor beta chains listed below, sequenced in a study of OX40 agonist ivuxolimab in advanced cancers. The protocol was immunoSEQ multiplex PCR, while the TCRdb copy is restricted to in-frame clones and leaves out a portion. This repertoire shows about 80,000 clones, roughly 81% found once; its top ten account for around 25%. Sample: CD4+ or CD8+ T cells sorted from blood, taken in a trial of the OX40 agonist ivuxolimab. These receptors were collected from an adult with an advanced solid tumor such as melanoma, head and neck, liver or kidney cancer.

CDR3 in DNA: TGCGCCAGCAGCCAAGAATACGTGGTTTTCTATGGCTACACCTTC. Encoded protein: CASSQEYVVFYGYTF. The chain employs TRBV4-1 and TRBJ1-2; no firm D call. V lost 0 bases, J lost 4 bases, and 12 bases lay in between. The V gene's germline CDR1 is MGHRA and CDR2 YSYEKL. CDR3 length: 15 residues.

J is TRBJ2-5 and V is TRBV5-1; D ambiguous. Germline V gives CDR1 SGHRS, CDR2 YFSETQ. This CDR3 is built from 13 residues. V dropped 4 bases and J dropped 5 bases, with 12 bases sitting between them. In nucleotides, the CDR3 is TGCGCCAGCAGCCTTCACGATGGGGAGACCCAGTACTTC. Its translation is CASSLHDGETQYF.

The chain has TRBV5-6 and TRBJ2-1, with D unresolved. The CDR3 loop spans 17 amino acids. The germline V gene encodes CDR1 SGHDT and CDR2 YYEEEE. The V end lost 0 bases, the J end lost 0 bases, and 13 bases lay between the germline ends. DNA for the CDR3: TGTGCCAGCAGCTTGGTCGGAGATCCGAGCTCCTACAATGAGCAGTTCTTC. It is translated as CASSLVGDPSSYNEQFF.

V is TRBV6-1 and J is TRBJ1-6, with D maybe TRBD1 (6 bases). The CDR3 spans 12 residues. V dropped 10 bases and J dropped 6 bases, with 10 bases sitting between them. CDR1 is MNHNS and CDR2 is SASEGT in the germline V gene. This chain's CDR3 is CATRTVNSPLHF. DNA of the CDR3: TGTGCCACCAGGACAGTTAATTCACCCCTCCACTTT.

The chain recombines TRBV7-6 with TRBJ2-5; D call uncertain. With 3 bases removed from V and 1 base from J, the gap between germline ends came to 12 bases. The CDR3 runs 15 residues. Germline CDR1 SGHVS, CDR2 FNYEAQ. The CDR3 coding sequence is TGTGCCAGCAGCTTCAGCAGGACCAGCCAAGAGACCCAGTACTTC. As protein: CASSFSRTSQETQYF.

The rearrangement links TRBV27 to TRBJ1-2, with 7 positions matching TRBD1. The V and J ends lost 5 bases and 3 bases, in that order; junction bases with no gene match: 12. The CDR3 consists of 16 residues. Germline V gives CDR1 MNHEY, CDR2 SMNVEV (reference sequence). The chain's CDR3 is CASSANRGDTYYGYTF. The CDR3 bases are TGTGCCAGCAGTGCCAACAGGGGCGACACCTACTATGGCTACACCTTC.

This chain connects TRBV14 to TRBJ2-7; D could derive from TRBD1 or TRBD2 (6 bases each). Trimming shortened V by 0 bases and J by 4 bases, and 22 bases separated the two germline ends. The CDR3 extends over 18 amino acids. In germline, CDR1 is SGHDN, CDR2 FVKESK. CDR3 bases: TGTGCCAGCAGCCAAGAGATGGGGCCGGGGGCGGCGGGGTACGAGCAGTACTTC. The encoded protein is CASSQEMGPGAAGYEQYF.

The chain joins TRBV6-1 to TRBJ1-5; D uncertain. Trimming left V 1 base short and J 3 bases short, with 10 bases between. From germline, CDR1 is MNHNS and CDR2 SASEGT. The CDR3 is made up of 15 amino acids. The CDR3 loop is CASSEVADYNQPQHF. The CDR3 nucleotides read TGTGCCAGCAGTGAAGTAGCGGACTACAATCAGCCCCAGCATTTT.

The chain employs TRBV20-1 and TRBJ2-3; the D is unclear. The CDR3 is 10 amino acids. With 1 base removed from V and 11 bases from J, the gap between germline ends came to 7 bases. Germline CDR1 DFQATT, CDR2 SNEGSKA (reference sequence). The CDR3, as DNA: TGCAGTGCTAGAGTTGTCCAGCAGTATTTT. Amino acids: CSARVVQQYF.

The rearrangement joins TRBV10-1 to TRBJ2-7, with D possibly called TRBD1 or TRBD2 (6 bases each). CDR3 size: 13 residues. Germline-derived CDR1 and CDR2 are WNHNN and SYGVQD (reference sequence). DNA for the CDR3: TGCGCTCCCCCGCGGGACAAGCTCTACGAGCAGTACTTC. Encoded protein: CAPPRDKLYEQYF.

This clone was recorded only once. The chain is built from TRBV19 and TRBJ2-3; 11 bases fit TRBD2. The length of the CDR3 is 15 residues. Germline V gene lookup returns CDR1 LNHDA and CDR2 SQIVND (reference sequence). V trimming: 6 bases; J trimming: 7 bases; junction bases outside the gene matches: 9. The CDR3 DNA reads as TGTGCCAGTAGAAAACTAGCGGGAGAGTCAAATACGCAGTATTTT. Translation gives CASRKLAGESNTQYF.

The chain links TRBV6-5 to TRBJ2-7; D perhaps matches TRBD1 (6 bases). Germline CDR1 is MNHEY and CDR2 is SVGAGI. The length of the CDR3 is 15 residues. Trimming stripped 5 bases from V and 4 bases from J, with 18 bases between. DNA of the CDR3: TGTGCCAGCAGTCCCGAATACCGGACAGCTTACGAGCAGTACTTC. Its protein product is CASSPEYRTAYEQYF.

Only a few counts were recorded for this clone. The genes are TRBV6-6 and TRBJ1-5; 7 nucleotides align to TRBD1. The CDR3 runs to 14 residues. Losses at the gene ends were 6 bases for V and 4 bases for J; bases not matched to a gene: 6. Germline V CDR1 and CDR2: MNHNY, SVGAGI (reference sequence). The CDR3 DNA follows: TGTGCCAGCAGCCCGGGACAGTATAATCAGCCCCAGCATTTT. Protein product: CASSPGQYNQPQHF.

J is TRBJ1-3 and V is TRBV18; maybe TRBD1 (5 bases). This CDR3 has 16 residues. V was clipped by 3 bases and J by 2 bases, with 14 bases between them. Germline CDR1 reads KGHSH; CDR2 reads LQKENI. The CDR3 reads CASSPRGDGAGNTIYF. The CDR3, as DNA: TGTGCCAGCTCACCCCGGGGCGATGGAGCTGGAAACACCATATATTTT.

This chain uses TRBV5-5 with TRBJ2-1, with 13 bases lining up with TRBD2. J was trimmed by 5 bases and V by 4 bases; bases with no gene match: 6. Germline CDR1 SGHKS, CDR2 YYEKEE (reference sequence). The CDR3 is made up of 16 amino acids. CDR3 nucleotide sequence: TGTGCCAGCAGCCGAATGGGACTAGCGGGGAACAATGAGCAGTTCTTC. Translating it yields CASSRMGLAGNNEQFF. The full variable domain, its missing parts supplied by reference TRBV5-5 and TRBJ2-1, is DAGVTQSPTHLIKTRGQQVTLRCSPISGHKSVSWYQQVLGQGPQFIFQYYEKEERGRGNFPDRFSARQFPNYSSELNVNALLLGDSALYLCASSRMGLAGNNEQFFGPGTRLTVL.

J is TRBJ2-2 and V is TRBV7-2, with 9 positions matching TRBD2. This CDR3 is 18 amino acids long. Germline CDR1 reads SGHTA; CDR2 reads FQGNSA. The V segment lost 2 bases and the J segment 2 bases; nucleotides outside the gene matches: 9. CDR3 in amino acids: CASSLKARLADNTGELFF. CDR3 sequence (DNA): TGTGCCAGCAGCTTAAAAGCGAGACTAGCGGATAACACCGGGGAGCTGTTTTTT.

The chain has TRBV15 and TRBJ2-1; D remains unclear. Germline CDR1 reads LNHNV; CDR2 reads YYDKDF (reference sequence). Trimming cost V 2 bases and J 9 bases, with 8 bases left between them. The CDR3 is 12 residues long. For the CDR3, the DNA is TGTGCCACCAGCAGATCTCGGTTTGAGCAGTTCTTC. Translating it yields CATSRSRFEQFF. Combining the CDR3 with reference TRBV15 and TRBJ2-1 gives the whole variable domain DAMVIQNPRYQVTQFGKPVTLSCSQTLNHNVMYWYQQKSSQAPKLLFHYYDKDFNNEADTPDNFQSRRPNTSFCFLDIRSPGLGDTAMYLCATSRSRFEQFFGPGTRLTVL.

The rearrangement links TRBV6-6 to TRBJ1-1; D call uncertain. This CDR3 has 16 residues. V lost 6 bases and J 0 bases, leaving 17 bases between the germline ends. Germline lookup yields CDR1 MNHNY and CDR2 SVGAGI (reference sequence). In nucleotides, the CDR3 is TGTGCCAGCAGCCTTCCGGGAGGGAGAGTGAACACTGAAGCTTTCTTT. Translation gives CASSLPGGRVNTEAFF.

This sequence joins TRBV5-4 and TRBJ1-2; D possibly corresponds to TRBD1 (6 bases). Trimming stripped 4 bases from V and 6 bases from J, with 16 bases between. Germline V lookup: CDR1 SGHNT, CDR2 YYREEE (reference sequence). The CDR3 is 14 amino acids. DNA for the CDR3: TGTGCCAGCAGCCTCACCGGGACAACGAATGGCTACACCTTC. Translation: CASSLTGTTNGYTF.

This clone was seen a few times. This chain uses TRBV7-9 with TRBJ1-1; 8 positions agree with TRBD1. V dropped 6 bases and J dropped 1; count of bases not matched to a gene: 4. The germline V gene has CDR1 SEHNR and CDR2 FQNEAQ (reference sequence). CDR3 size: 14 residues. The CDR3 spells CASRPGTGNTEAFF. CDR3 in DNA: TGTGCCAGCAGACCCGGGACAGGGAACACTGAAGCTTTCTTT.

V is TRBV7-9 and J is TRBJ2-1; tentative D call: TRBD2 (5 bases). This CDR3 contains 15 residues. V dropped 10 bases and J dropped 5 bases, with 21 bases sitting between them. Germline CDR1 and CDR2: SEHNR and FQNEAQ (reference sequence). CDR3 region: CAIHGPLGGDNEQFF. As DNA, the CDR3 is TGTGCCATCCACGGACCCCTAGGAGGCGACAATGAGCAGTTCTTC.

In this sample, this clone turned up a few times. The chain links TRBV10-1 to TRBJ1-5; TRBD1 might be the D (6 bases). CDR1 and CDR2 from the germline V gene are WNHNN and SYGVQD (reference sequence). The CDR3 is 11 amino acids. Trimming left V 6 bases short and J 9 bases short, with 9 bases between. The CDR3 loop is CASRKGGPQHF. The CDR3 coding sequence is TGCGCCAGCAGAAAAGGGGGGCCCCAGCATTTT.

The chain joins TRBV5-1 to TRBJ1-1; D remains ambiguous. Trimming left V 4 bases short and J 1 base short, with 11 bases between. CDR3 length equals 14 residues. Germline CDR1 SGHRS, CDR2 YFSETQ. This chain's CDR3 is CASSGEVENTEAFF. CDR3 nucleotide sequence: TGCGCCAGCAGCGGAGAGGTAGAGAACACTGAAGCTTTCTTT.

This chain connects TRBV2 to TRBJ2-5; D may be TRBD1 (6 bases). The closer fit of TRBJ2-7 to the DNA end suggests the J call may be wrong. The CDR3 extends over 14 amino acids. CDR1 and CDR2 (germline): SNHLY, FYNNEI. CDR3 nucleotide sequence: TGTGCCAGCAGGGTGACAGGAATCTCCTACGAGCAGTACTTC. Translating it yields CASRVTGISYEQYF.

The rearrangement joins TRBV6-6 to TRBJ1-1; TRBD1 matches 11 bases. CDR3 size: 15 residues. Germline CDR1 reads MNHNY; CDR2 reads SVGAGI (reference sequence). The V gene end was trimmed by 7 bases and the J gene end by 5 bases; junction bases not matched to a gene: 9. CDR3 bases: TGTGCCAGCATTAGGACAGGGGGCGCGGGGACTGAAGCTTTCTTT. This encodes CASIRTGGAGTEAFF.

This chain joins TRBV18 and TRBJ1-2; the D gene is possibly TRBD1 (6 bases). CDR1 and CDR2 from the germline V gene are KGHSH and LQKENI. CDR3 length: 13 amino acids. Trimming removed 3 bases from V and 8 bases from J, with 13 bases in between. CDR3 region: CASSPTGQSGYTF. CDR3 nucleotide sequence: TGTGCCAGCTCACCGACGGGACAATCCGGCTACACCTTC.

Written as DNA, the CDR3 is TGCGCCAGCAGCCCCTCGGTTCGTTTTGAAAAACTGTTTTTT. Translating it yields CASSPSVRFEKLFF. V usage is TRBV5-1 and J usage is TRBJ1-4; no definite D call. The CDR3 loop spans 14 amino acids. Deletions cut 4 bases from V and 7 bases from J, with 14 bases between. Germline CDR1 is SGHRS and CDR2 is YFSETQ.

The rearrangement uses TRBV19 and TRBJ2-1; unclear D gene. Germline V gene data show CDR1 as LNHDA and CDR2 as SQIVND (reference sequence). This CDR3 has 14 amino acids. V lost 7 bases and J lost 0, with 10 bases in between. CDR3 nucleotides: TGTGCCAGTAATTTGGATTACTCCTACAATGAGCAGTTCTTC. Translated: CASNLDYSYNEQFF. Complete variable domain (other parts from reference TRBV19 and TRBJ2-1): DGGITQSPKYLFRKEGQNVTLSCEQNLNHDAMYWYRQDPGQGLRLIYYSQIVNDFQKGDIAEGYSVSREKKESFPLTVTSAQKNPTAFYLCASNLDYSYNEQFFGPGTRLTVL.

The chain carries TRBV11-2 and TRBJ1-1; a weak D match, TRBD1 (5 bases). Per germline, CDR1 SGHAT and CDR2 FQNNGV. The CDR3 runs to 13 residues. V lost 6 bases to trimming and J lost 1 base, with 9 bases between them. The CDR3 here is CASRTGTNTEAFF. The CDR3 DNA reads as TGTGCCAGCAGGACCGGGACGAACACTGAAGCTTTCTTT.

V and J are TRBV7-9 and TRBJ2-5; 14 nucleotides line up with TRBD2. V shed 5 bases and J 5 bases; nucleotides not matched to a gene: 7. The CDR3 contains 16 residues. Germline V CDR1 and CDR2: SEHNR, FQNEAQ (reference sequence). The CDR3 DNA follows: TGTGCCAGCAGCCCAGGGACTAGCGGGGGCCCTGAGACCCAGTACTTC. It is translated as CASSPGTSGGPETQYF.

This clone was seen once. The J gene is TRBJ1-1, the V gene TRBV5-1, with D possibly TRBD1 on 6 matching bases. CDR3 length: 14 residues. Germline CDR1 SGHRS, CDR2 YFSETQ. V was trimmed by 6 bases and J by 0 bases, leaving 12 bases between them. DNA for the CDR3: TGCGCCAGCAAGGCAGGGGCTATGAACACTGAAGCTTTCTTT. The encoded protein is CASKAGAMNTEAFF.

This chain joins TRBV28 and TRBJ2-1; D is unresolved. V lost 3 bases, J lost 5 bases, and 11 bases lay in between. This CDR3 is 14 amino acids long. The germline V gene has CDR1 MDHEN and CDR2 SYDVKM. The CDR3 reads CASSFETVDNEQFF. CDR3 DNA: TGTGCCAGCAGTTTCGAGACCGTGGACAATGAGCAGTTCTTC.